This T cell receptor (beta chain) was recorded in a study of shared clonotypes between healthy human individuals. Study-wide findings and caveats: Owing to a small donor count, the genetic and exposure-history diversity represented was limited. Larger estimated richness was generally recorded for naive subsets relative to memory subsets.

To note about this clone: Its cognate antigen is unknown.

Germline lookup yields CDR1 SNHLY and CDR2 FYNNEI. V was trimmed by 6 bases and J by 0 bases, leaving 12 bases between them. The CDR3 is 15 amino acids. In the sorted-subset replicate PCRs, around 220 ng DNA, roughly 30,000 T cell genomes, was used. Profiled with immunoSEQ multiplex PCR; TCRdb holds only in-frame clones, not every one. The table lists millions of clones, roughly 95% of them singletons, with 0.1% to 0.15% in the top ten. The TCR comes from a man younger than 35 in good health. This chain connects TRBV2 to TRBJ1-3; unclear D gene. Sequencing was carried out using naive CD4+ T cells sorted from blood. The subset: CD45RA+ positively selected. CDR3 sequence reads: CASSLDGYSGNTIYF. The CDR3 DNA follows: TGTGCCAGCAGCCTGGACGGGTACTCTGGAAACACCATATATTTT.